Sequencing of this T cell receptor (beta chain) was carried out in a study of cytomegalovirus exposure and HLA in healthy donors. Concerning this clone: The antigen remains undetermined.

Study-level findings and limits: HLA restriction was apparent for most CMV-associated TCR beta chains in a later analysis.

In the PCR, 60 Vbeta and 13 Jbeta primers were used. Measured with immunoSEQ multiplex PCR; TCRdb has only the in-frame clones, and not every one. The table records about 93,000 clones, roughly 63% of them present only once. Germline CDR1 SGHDT, CDR2 YYEEEE. Trimming cost V 4 bases and J 8 bases; bases outside gene matches: 8. The CDR3 totals 14 residues. The source is a boy aged 10-17 years in good health and CMV-seropositive. The rearrangement joins TRBV5-6 to TRBJ1-2; 10 nucleotides align to TRBD1. The specimen was PBMCs. This CDR3 is CASSPWDRGSGYTF. CDR3 bases: TGTGCCAGCAGCCCATGGGACAGGGGTAGCGGCTACACCTTC.